This T cell receptor beta chain was captured in a study of cytomegalovirus exposure and HLA in healthy donors. The CDR3 contains 14 residues. Trimming left V 1 base short and J 9 bases short, with 16 bases between. Germline V CDR1 and CDR2: GTSNPN, SVGIG (reference sequence). The protocol was immunoSEQ multiplex PCR, while the TCRdb copy is restricted to in-frame clones and leaves out a portion. The profile shows 100,000 to 150,000 clones, roughly nine tenths of them singletons. The chain recombines TRBV30 with TRBJ2-4; a weak D match, TRBD1 (5 bases). The sequencing input was PBMCs. The TCR was taken from a woman aged 18 to 35 in good health and CMV-seronegative. This CDR3 is CAWSATQDNVIQYF. CDR3 sequence (DNA): TGTGCCTGGAGTGCCACTCAGGACAATGTCATTCAGTACTTC.